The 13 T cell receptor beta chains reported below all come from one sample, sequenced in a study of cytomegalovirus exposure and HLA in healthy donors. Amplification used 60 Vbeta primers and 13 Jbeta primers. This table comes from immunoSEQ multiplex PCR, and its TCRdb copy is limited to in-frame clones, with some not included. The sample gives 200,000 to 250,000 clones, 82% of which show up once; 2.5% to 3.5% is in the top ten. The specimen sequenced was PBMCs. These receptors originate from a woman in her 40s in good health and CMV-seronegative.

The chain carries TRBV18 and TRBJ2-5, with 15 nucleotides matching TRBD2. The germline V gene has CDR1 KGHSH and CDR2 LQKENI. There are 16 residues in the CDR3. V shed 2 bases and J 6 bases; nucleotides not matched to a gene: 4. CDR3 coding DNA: TGTGCCAGCTCACCAATCGGGACTAGCGGGAGGCAGACCCAGTACTTC. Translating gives CASSPIGTSGRQTQYF.

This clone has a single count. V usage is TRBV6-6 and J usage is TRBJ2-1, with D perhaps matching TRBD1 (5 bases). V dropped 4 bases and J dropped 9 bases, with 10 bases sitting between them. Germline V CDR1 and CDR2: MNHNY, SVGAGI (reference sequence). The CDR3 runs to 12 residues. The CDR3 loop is CASSFTQGEQFF. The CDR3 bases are TGTGCCAGCAGTTTCACTCAGGGTGAGCAGTTCTTC.

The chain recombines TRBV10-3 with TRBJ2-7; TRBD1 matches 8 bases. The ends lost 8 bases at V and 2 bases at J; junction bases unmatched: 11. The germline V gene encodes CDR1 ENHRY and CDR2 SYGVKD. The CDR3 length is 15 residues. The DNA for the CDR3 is TGTGCCATCGGTAGGGGACAGGTAAAGACCTACGAGCAGTACTTC. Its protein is CAIGRGQVKTYEQYF.

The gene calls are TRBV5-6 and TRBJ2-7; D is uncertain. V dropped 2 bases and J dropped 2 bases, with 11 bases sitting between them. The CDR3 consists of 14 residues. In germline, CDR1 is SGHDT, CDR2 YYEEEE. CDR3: CASSFPQRPYEQYF. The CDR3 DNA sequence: TGTGCCAGCAGCTTTCCACAGAGACCCTACGAGCAGTACTTC.

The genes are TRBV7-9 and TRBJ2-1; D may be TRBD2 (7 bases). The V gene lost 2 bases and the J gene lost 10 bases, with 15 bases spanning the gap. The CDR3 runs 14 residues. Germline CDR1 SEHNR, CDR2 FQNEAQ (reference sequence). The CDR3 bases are TGTGCCAGCAGCTTAACGGCTTCGGGGGGCGAGCAGTTCTTC. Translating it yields CASSLTASGGEQFF.

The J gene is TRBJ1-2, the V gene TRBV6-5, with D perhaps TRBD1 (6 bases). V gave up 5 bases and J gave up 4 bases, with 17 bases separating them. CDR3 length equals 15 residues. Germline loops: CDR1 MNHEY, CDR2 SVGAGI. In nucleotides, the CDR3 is TGTGCCAGCAGTACGGACGGAACAGGGAGCTATGGCTACACCTTC. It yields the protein CASSTDGTGSYGYTF.

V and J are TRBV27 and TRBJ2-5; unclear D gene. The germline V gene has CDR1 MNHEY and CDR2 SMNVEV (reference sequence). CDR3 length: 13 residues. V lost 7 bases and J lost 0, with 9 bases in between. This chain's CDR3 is CASKSQNQETQYF. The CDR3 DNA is TGTGCCAGCAAGAGCCAAAACCAAGAGACCCAGTACTTC.

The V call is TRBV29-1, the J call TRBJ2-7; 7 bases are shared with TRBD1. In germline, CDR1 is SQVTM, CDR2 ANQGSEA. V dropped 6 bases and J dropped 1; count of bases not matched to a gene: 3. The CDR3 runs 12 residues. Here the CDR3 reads CSVEGASYEQYF. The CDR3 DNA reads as TGCAGCGTAGAGGGGGCATCCTACGAGCAGTACTTC.

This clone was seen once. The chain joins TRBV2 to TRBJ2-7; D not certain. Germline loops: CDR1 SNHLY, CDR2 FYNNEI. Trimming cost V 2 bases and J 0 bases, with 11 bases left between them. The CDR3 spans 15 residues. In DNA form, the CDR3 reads TGTGCCAGCAGTGAATTTCTTCCCAGCTCCTACGAGCAGTACTTC. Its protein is CASSEFLPSSYEQYF.

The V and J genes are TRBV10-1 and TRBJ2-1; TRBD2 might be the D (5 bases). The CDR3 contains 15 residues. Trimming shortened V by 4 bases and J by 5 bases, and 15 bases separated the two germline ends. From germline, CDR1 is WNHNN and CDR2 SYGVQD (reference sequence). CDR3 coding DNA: TGCGCCAGCAGTGCTTCTTGGACTTCTGACAATGAGCAGTTCTTC. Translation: CASSASWTSDNEQFF.

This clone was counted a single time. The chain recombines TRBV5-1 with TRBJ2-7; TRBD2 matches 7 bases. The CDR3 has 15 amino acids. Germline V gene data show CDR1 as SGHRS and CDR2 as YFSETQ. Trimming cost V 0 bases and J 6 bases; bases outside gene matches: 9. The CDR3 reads CASSLEGRALREQYF. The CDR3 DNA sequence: TGCGCCAGCAGCTTGGAGGGGAGGGCCCTACGCGAGCAGTACTTC.

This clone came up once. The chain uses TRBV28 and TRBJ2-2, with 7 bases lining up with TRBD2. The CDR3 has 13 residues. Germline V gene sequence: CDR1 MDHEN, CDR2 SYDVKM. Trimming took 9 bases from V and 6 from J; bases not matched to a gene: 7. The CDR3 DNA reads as TGTGCCAGTTGTCGCGGGGGATCCGGGGAGCTGTTTTTT. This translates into CASCRGGSGELFF.

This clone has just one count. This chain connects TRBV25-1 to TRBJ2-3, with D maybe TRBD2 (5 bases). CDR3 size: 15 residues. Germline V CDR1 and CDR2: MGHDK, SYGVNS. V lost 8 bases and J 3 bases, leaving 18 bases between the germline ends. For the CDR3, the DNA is TGTGCCAGCGATGACCCCCCCCGGGGAACAGATACGCAGTATTTT. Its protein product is CASDDPPRGTDTQYF. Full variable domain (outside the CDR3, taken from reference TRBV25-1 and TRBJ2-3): EADIYQTPRYLVIGTGKKITLECSQTMGHDKMYWYQQDPGMELHLIHYSYGVNSTEKGDLSSESTVSRIRTEHFPLTLESARPSHTSQYLCASDDPPRGTDTQYFGPGTRLTVL.